The 8 T cell receptor beta chains reported below all come from one sample, sequenced in a study of response to subunit inactivated influenza vaccine. Each CDR3 protein is one row after TCRdb ran MiXCR on the RT-PCR reads. Of roughly 160,000 distinct CDR3 sequences listed, approximately 12% are singletons. This sample comprised CD8+ T cells sorted from PBMCs, obtained approximately 25 months after vaccination. The receptors were gathered from a man in his fifties or sixties who received an inactivated influenza vaccine.

The CDR3 nucleotides are TGCGCCAGCAGCCAAGGGGCCCTCGTCGGAAACACCATATATTTT. Protein sequence: CASSQGALVGNTIYF. The J gene is TRBJ1-3, the V gene TRBV4-1, with D uncertain. Trimming cost V 1 base and J 4 bases, with 11 bases left between them. Germline assignment: CDR1 MGHRA and CDR2 YSYEKL. CDR3 size: 15 residues.

This clonotype came up a few times. The chain employs TRBV7-6 and TRBJ2-7, with D perhaps TRBD2 (6 bases). CDR1 and CDR2 (germline): SGHVS, FNYEAQ. The CDR3 contains 14 residues. Deletions cut 5 bases from V and 4 bases from J, with 15 bases between. CDR3 sequence (DNA): TGTGCCAGCAGCATCGGGACGGGAGAGTACGAGCAGTACTTC. Encoded protein: CASSIGTGEYEQYF.

This clonotype has at least ten counts. V is TRBV11-2 and J is TRBJ1-2; 7 positions match TRBD1. Losses at the gene ends were 1 base for V and 5 bases for J; bases not matched to a gene: 10. This CDR3 comprises 16 residues. The germline V gene has CDR1 SGHAT and CDR2 FQNNGV. CDR3 sequence reads: CASSLGPGTAYYGYTF. CDR3 nucleotide sequence: TGTGCCAGCAGCTTAGGCCCCGGGACAGCTTATTATGGCTACACCTTC.

This clonotype was picked up many times. The chain couples TRBV9 to TRBJ2-1; a possible D gene is TRBD2 (5 bases). CDR1 SGDLS and CDR2 YYNGEE come from the germline V gene. The CDR3 totals 15 residues. V was shortened by 0 bases and J by 6 bases, with 13 bases between the two germline ends. The CDR3 sequence: CASSVGVSEGNEQFF. CDR3 in DNA: TGTGCCAGCAGCGTAGGGGTTAGCGAAGGCAATGAGCAGTTCTTC.

A few counts support this clonotype. This rearrangement joins TRBV2 to TRBJ2-3; D not certain. V was clipped by 2 bases and J by 5 bases, with 14 bases between them. CDR1 and CDR2 from the germline V gene are SNHLY and FYNNEI. The CDR3 extends over 15 amino acids. The CDR3, as DNA: TGTGCCAGCAGTGAAAATCTAAGGTCTGAAGATACGCAGTATTTT. Translated, it gives CASSENLRSEDTQYF. The full variable domain, its missing parts supplied by reference TRBV2 and TRBJ2-3, is EPEVTQTPSHQVTQMGQEVILRCVPISNHLYFYWYRQILGQKVEFLVSFYNNEISEKSEIFDDQFSVERPDGSNFTLKIRSTKLEDSAMYFCASSENLRSEDTQYFGPGTRLTVL.

The chain joins TRBV10-3 to TRBJ2-1, with unresolved D. The CDR3 sequence is 12 residues long. CDR1 is ENHRY and CDR2 is SYGVKD in the germline V gene. Between the trimmed V and J ends, which lost 2 bases and 4 bases, there was a span of 3 bases. CDR3 DNA sequence: TGTGCCATCAGTGAGGAGTACAATGAGCAGTTCTTC. Translation gives CAISEEYNEQFF.

This clonotype appeared a few times. This chain joins TRBV7-8 and TRBJ1-2; no clear D gene. The germline V gene encodes CDR1 SGHVS and CDR2 FQNEAQ. This CDR3 contains 15 residues. Trimming shortened V by 0 bases and J by 5 bases, and 13 bases separated the two germline ends. CDR3 in DNA: TGTGCCAGCAGCTTAGCGGTGGTACGCCGGTATGGCTACACCTTC. Translation: CASSLAVVRRYGYTF.

This clonotype was found many times. V and J are TRBV11-2 and TRBJ2-3; tentatively, D is TRBD1 (5 bases). The CDR3 length is 15 residues. Trimming removed 2 bases from V and 2 bases from J, with 11 bases in between. The germline V gene encodes CDR1 SGHAT and CDR2 FQNNGV. The CDR3 here is CASSLIGGATDTQYF. In nucleotides, the CDR3 is TGTGCCAGCAGCTTAATCGGTGGGGCCACAGATACGCAGTATTTT.